This TCR beta chain was recorded in a study of early T cells in non-severe SARS-CoV-2 infection. The library protocol tagged individual cDNA molecules with unique molecular identifiers. TCRdb re-called the 5' RACE reads with MiXCR, one entry per CDR3 protein. The data contain roughly 38,000 distinct CDR3 sequences, around 6% of them singletons. In this sample, this clonotype turned up many times. Its antigen remains unknown. The CDR3 is made up of 15 amino acids. The J segment lost 5 bases and the V segment lost 4 bases, leaving 9 bases of the junction unmatched. Germline values: CDR1 SGHRS, CDR2 YFSETQ. General study findings and limits: Reliance on VDJdb matching favored anti-spike CD8 responses; private and CD4 specificities were missed.

The chain combines TRBV5-1 with TRBJ1-2, with 9 bases that match TRBD1. This receptor was taken from an adult who was a healthcare worker with PCR-confirmed SARS-CoV-2 infection or an uninfected control (not recorded which). Here the sequenced sample was whole blood, taken at baseline. The CDR3 nucleotides are TGCGCCAGCAGCCCGGGGACAGGGCCTCCTTATGGCTACACCTTC. This translates into CASSPGTGPPYGYTF.